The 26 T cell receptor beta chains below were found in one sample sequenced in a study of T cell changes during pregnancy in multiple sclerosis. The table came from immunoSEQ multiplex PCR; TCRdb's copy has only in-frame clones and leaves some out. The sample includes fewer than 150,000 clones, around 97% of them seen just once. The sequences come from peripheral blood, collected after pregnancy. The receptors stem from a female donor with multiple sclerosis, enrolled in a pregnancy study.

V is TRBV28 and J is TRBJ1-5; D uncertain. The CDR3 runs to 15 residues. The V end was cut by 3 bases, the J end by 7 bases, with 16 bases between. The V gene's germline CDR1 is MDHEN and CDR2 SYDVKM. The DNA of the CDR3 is TGTGCCAGCAGTTTTGGCTTCGGGATTGGGCAGCCCCAGCATTTT. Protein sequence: CASSFGFGIGQPQHF.

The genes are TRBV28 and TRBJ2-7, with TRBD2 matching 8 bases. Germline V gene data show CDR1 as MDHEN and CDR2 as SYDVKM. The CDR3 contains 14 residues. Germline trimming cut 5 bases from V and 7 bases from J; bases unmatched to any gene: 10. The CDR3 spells CASSRILGGEEQYF. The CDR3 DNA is TGTGCCAGCAGTCGCATCCTCGGGGGGGAGGAGCAGTACTTC.

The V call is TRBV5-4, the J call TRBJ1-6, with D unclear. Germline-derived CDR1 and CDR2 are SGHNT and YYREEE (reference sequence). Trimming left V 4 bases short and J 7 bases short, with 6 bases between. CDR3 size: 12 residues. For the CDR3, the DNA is TGTGCCAGCAGCCTACCGAATTCACCCCTCCACTTT. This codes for CASSLPNSPLHF.

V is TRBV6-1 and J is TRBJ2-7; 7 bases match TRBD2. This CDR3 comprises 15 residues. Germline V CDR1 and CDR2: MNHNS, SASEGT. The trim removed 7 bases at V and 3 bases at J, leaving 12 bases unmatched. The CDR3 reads CASTSRGGIFYEQYF. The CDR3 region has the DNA TGTGCCAGCACCTCCCGCGGGGGAATATTCTACGAGCAGTACTTC.

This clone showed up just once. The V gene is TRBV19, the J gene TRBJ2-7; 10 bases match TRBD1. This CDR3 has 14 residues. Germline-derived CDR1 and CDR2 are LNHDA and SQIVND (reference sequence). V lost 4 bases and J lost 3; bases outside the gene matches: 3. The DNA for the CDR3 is TGTGCCAGTAGTAGGAGGACAGGGGGCTACGAGCAGTACTTC. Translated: CASSRRTGGYEQYF.

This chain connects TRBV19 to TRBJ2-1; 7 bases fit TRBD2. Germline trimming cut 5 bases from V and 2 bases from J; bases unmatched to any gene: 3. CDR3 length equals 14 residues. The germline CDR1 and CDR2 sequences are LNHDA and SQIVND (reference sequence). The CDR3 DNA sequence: TGTGCCAGTAGTTACGGGAGGCCCTACAATGAGCAGTTCTTC. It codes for CASSYGRPYNEQFF.

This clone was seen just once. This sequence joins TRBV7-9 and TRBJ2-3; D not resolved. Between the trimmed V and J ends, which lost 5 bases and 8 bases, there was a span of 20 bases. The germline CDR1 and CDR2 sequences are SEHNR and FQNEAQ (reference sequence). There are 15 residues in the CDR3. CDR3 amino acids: CASSPFGVGPGTQYF. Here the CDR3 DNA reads TGTGCCAGCAGCCCCTTCGGCGTCGGTCCGGGTACGCAGTATTTT.

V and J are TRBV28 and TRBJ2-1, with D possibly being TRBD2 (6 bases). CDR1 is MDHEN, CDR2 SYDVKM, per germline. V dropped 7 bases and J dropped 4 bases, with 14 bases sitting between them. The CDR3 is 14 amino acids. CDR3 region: CASTGGVGYNEQFF. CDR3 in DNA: TGTGCCAGCACGGGCGGGGTAGGATACAATGAGCAGTTCTTC. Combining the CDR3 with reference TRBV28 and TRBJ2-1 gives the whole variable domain DVKVTQSSRYLVKRTGEKVFLECVQDMDHENMFWYRQDPGLGLRLIYFSYDVKMKEKGDIPEGYSVSREKKERFSLILESASTNQTSMYLCASTGGVGYNEQFFGPGTRLTVL.

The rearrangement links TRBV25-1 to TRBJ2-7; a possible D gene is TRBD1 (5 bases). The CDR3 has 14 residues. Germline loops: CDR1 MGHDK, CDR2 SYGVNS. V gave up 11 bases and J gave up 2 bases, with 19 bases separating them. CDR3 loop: CAGKDQGKPYEQYF. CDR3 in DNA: TGTGCCGGCAAGGATCAGGGAAAGCCCTACGAGCAGTACTTC.

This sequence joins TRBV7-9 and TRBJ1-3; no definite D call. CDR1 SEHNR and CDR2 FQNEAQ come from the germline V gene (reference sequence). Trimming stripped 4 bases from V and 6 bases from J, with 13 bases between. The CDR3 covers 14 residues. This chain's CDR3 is CASSSSQVLNTIYF. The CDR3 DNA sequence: TGTGCCAGCAGCTCCAGCCAGGTGCTAAACACCATATATTTT.

CDR3 coding DNA: TGTGCCAGCAGCCCCACAGGAGTCGTCGAGCAGTACTTC. Residues: CASSPTGVVEQYF. This chain joins TRBV5-4 and TRBJ2-7, with a tentative D call TRBD1 (5 bases). In germline, CDR1 is SGHNT, CDR2 YYREEE (reference sequence). V was clipped by 4 bases and J by 6 bases, with 14 bases between them. This CDR3 contains 13 residues.

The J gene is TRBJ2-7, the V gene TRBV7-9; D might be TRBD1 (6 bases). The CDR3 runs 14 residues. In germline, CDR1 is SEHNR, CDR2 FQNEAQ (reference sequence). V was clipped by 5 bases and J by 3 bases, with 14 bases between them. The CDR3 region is CASSNQGLYYEQYF. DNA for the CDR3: TGTGCCAGCAGCAATCAGGGGTTATACTACGAGCAGTACTTC.

CDR3 loop: CSVESGNGGTQYF. The CDR3 DNA is TGCAGCGTTGAGTCCGGCAATGGAGGGACCCAGTACTTC. This chain links TRBV29-1 with TRBJ2-5, with a weak D call TRBD2 (5 bases). CDR3 size: 13 residues. Germline CDR1 SQVTM, CDR2 ANQGSEA. Trimming took 3 bases from V and 7 from J, leaving 15 bases between them.

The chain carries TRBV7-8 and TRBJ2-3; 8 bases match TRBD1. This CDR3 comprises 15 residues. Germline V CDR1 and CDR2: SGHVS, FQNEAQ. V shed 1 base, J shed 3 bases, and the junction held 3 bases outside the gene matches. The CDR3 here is CASSLDRGRTDTQYF. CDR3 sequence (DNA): TGTGCCAGCAGCTTAGACAGGGGGAGGACAGATACGCAGTATTTT.

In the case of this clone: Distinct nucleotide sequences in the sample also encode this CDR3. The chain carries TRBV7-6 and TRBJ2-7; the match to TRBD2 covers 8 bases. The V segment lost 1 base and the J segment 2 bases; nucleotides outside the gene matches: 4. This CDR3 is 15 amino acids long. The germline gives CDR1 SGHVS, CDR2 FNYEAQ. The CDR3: CASSLGAGGPYEQYF. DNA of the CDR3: TGTGCCAGCAGCTTAGGGGCGGGAGGCCCCTACGAGCAGTACTTC.

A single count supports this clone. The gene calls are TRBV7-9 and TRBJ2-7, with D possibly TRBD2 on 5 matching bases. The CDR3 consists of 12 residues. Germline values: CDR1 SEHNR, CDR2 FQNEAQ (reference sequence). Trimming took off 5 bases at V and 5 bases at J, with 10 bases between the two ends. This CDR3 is CASSAGGNEQYF. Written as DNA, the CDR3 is TGTGCCAGCAGCGCAGGAGGTAACGAGCAGTACTTC.

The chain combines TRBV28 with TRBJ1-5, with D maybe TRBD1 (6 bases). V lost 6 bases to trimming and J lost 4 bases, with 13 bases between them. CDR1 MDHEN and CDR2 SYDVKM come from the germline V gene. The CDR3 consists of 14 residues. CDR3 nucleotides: TGTGCCAGCAGCAGCGGACAGTTAAATCAGCCCCAGCATTTT. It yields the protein CASSSGQLNQPQHF.

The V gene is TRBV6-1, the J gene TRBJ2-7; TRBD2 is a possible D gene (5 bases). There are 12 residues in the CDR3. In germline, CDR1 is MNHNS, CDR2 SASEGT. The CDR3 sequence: CTAGVPNREQYF. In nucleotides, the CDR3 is TGTACCGCGGGCGTCCCCAACCGCGAGCAGTACTTC.

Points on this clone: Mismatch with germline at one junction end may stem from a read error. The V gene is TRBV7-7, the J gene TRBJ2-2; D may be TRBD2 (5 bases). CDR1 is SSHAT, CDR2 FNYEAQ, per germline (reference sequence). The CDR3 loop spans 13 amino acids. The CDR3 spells CASSTDRGGELFF. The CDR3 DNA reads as TGTGCTAGCAGCACCGATCGGGGCGGGGAGCTGTTTTTT.

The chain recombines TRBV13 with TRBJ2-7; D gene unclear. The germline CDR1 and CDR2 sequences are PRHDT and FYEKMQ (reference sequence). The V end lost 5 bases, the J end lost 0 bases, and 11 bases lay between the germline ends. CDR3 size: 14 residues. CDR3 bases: TGTGCCAGCAGCGAGAGATGGTCCTCCTACGAGCAGTACTTC. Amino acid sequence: CASSERWSSYEQYF.

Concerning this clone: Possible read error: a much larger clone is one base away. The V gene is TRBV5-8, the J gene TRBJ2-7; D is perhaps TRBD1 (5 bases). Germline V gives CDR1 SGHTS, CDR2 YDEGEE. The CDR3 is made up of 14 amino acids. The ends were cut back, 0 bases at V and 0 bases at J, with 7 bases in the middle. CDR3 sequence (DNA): TGTGCCAGCAGCTTGGGGGGCAGCTCCTACGAGCAGTACTTC. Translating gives CASSLGGSSYEQYF.

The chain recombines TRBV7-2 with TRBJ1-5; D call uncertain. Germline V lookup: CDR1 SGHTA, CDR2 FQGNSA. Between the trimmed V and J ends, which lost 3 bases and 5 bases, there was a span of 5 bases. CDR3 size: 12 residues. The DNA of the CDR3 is TGTGCCAGCAGCTTCTTTGATCAGCCCCAGCATTTT. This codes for CASSFFDQPQHF.

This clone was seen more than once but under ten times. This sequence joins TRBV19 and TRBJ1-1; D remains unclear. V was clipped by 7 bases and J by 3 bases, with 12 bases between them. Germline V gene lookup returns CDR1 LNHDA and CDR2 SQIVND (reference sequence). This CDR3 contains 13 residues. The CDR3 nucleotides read TGTGCCAGTACCGTGCGGCTGGACACTGAAGCTTTCTTT. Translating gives CASTVRLDTEAFF.

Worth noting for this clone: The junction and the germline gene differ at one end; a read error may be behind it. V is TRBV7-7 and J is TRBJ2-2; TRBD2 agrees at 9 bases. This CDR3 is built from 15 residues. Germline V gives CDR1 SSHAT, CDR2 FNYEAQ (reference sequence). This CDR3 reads CASSSSGIGTGELFF. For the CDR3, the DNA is TGTGCTAGCAGCTCTAGCGGGATAGGGACCGGGGAGCTGTTTTTT.

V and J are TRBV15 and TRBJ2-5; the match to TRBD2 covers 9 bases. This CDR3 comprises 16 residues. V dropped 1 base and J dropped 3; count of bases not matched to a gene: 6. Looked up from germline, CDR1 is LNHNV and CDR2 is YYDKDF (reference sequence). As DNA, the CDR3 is TGTGCCACCAGCAGAGGGCGGGGGGGTGAGGAAGAGACCCAGTACTTC. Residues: CATSRGRGGEEETQYF. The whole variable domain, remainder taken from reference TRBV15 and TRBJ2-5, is DAMVIQNPRYQVTQFGKPVTLSCSQTLNHNVMYWYQQKSSQAPKLLFHYYDKDFNNEADTPDNFQSRRPNTSFCFLDIRSPGLGDTAMYLCATSRGRGGEEETQYFGPGTRLLVL.

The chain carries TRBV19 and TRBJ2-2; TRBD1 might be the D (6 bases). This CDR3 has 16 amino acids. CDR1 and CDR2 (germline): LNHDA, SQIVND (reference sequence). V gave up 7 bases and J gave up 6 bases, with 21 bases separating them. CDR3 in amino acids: CASTKAGVGFSGELFF. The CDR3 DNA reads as TGTGCCAGTACCAAGGCAGGGGTAGGATTCTCCGGGGAGCTGTTTTTT.